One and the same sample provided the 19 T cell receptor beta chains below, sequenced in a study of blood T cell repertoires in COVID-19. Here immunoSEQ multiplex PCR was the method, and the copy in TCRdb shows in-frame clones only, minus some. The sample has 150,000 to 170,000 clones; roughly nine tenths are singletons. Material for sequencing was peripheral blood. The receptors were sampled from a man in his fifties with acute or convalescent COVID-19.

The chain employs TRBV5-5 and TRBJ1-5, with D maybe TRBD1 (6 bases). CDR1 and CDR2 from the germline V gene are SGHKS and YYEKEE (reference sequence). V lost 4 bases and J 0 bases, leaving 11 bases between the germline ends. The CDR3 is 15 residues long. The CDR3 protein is CASSKTGNSNQPQHF. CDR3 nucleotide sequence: TGTGCCAGCAGCAAGACAGGAAATAGCAATCAGCCCCAGCATTTT.

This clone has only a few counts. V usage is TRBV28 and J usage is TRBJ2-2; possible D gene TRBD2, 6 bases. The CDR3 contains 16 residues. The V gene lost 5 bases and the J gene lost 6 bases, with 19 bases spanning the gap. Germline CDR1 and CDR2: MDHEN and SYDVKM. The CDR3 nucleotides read TGTGCCAGCAGTCCGATGGGGCGGGGAGCGCCCGGGGAGCTGTTTTTT. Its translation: CASSPMGRGAPGELFF.

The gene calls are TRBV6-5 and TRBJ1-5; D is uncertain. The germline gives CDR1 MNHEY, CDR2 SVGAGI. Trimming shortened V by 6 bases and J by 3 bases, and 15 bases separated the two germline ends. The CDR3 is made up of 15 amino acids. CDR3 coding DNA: TGTGCCAGCAGCTACGGCCGCGGAGCCAATCAGCCCCAGCATTTT. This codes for CASSYGRGANQPQHF.

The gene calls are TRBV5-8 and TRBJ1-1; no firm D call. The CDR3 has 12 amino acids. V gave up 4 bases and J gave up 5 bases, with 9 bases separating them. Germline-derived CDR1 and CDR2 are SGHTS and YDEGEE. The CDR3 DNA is TGTGCCAGCAGCCACAGACGAACTGAAGCTTTCTTT. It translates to CASSHRRTEAFF.

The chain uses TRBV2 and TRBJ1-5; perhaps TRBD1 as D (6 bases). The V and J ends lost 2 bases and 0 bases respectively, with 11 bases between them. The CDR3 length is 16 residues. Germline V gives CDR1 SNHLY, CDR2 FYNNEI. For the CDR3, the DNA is TGTGCCAGCAGTGAATGGGGGCAACCTAGCAATCAGCCCCAGCATTTT. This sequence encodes CASSEWGQPSNQPQHF.

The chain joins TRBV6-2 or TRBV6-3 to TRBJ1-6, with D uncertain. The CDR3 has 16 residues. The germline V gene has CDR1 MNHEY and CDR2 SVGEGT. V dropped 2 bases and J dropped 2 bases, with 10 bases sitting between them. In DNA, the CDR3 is TGTGCCAGCAGTTACGTATCGGTCGCCTATAATTCACCCCTCCACTTT. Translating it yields CASSYVSVAYNSPLHF.

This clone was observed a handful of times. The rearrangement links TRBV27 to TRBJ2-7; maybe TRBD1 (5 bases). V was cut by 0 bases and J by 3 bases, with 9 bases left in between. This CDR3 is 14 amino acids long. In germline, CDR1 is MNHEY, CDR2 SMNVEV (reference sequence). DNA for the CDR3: TGTGCCAGCAGTTTATCCCGGACAAACTACGAGCAGTACTTC. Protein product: CASSLSRTNYEQYF.

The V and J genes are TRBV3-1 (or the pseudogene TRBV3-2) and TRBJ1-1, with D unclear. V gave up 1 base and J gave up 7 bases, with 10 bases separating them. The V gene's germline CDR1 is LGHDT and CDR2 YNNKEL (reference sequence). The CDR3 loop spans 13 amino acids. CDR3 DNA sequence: TGTGCCAGCAGCCAAGCTGGACGGGGTGAAGCTTTCTTT. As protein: CASSQAGRGEAFF.

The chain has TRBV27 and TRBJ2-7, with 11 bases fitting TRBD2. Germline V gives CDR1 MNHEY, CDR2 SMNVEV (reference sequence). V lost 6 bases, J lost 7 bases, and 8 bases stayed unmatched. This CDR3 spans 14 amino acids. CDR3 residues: CASRLLAGDDEQYF. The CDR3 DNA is TGTGCCAGCAGGCTACTAGCGGGAGATGATGAGCAGTACTTC.

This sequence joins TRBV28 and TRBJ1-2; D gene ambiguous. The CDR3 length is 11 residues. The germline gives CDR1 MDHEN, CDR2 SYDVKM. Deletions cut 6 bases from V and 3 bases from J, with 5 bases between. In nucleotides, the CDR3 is TGTGCCAGCAGGGCCGACTATGGCTACACCTTC. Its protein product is CASRADYGYTF.

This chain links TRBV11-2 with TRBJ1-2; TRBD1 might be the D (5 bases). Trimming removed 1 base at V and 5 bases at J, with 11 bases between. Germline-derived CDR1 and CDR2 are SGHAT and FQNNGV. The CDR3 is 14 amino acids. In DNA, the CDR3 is TGTGCCAGCAGCTTAGGGGGGACTATTTATGGCTACACCTTC. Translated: CASSLGGTIYGYTF.

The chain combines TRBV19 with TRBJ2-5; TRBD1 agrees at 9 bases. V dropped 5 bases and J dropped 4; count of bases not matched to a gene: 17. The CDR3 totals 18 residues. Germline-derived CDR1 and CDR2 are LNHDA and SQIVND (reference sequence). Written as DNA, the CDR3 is TGTGCCAGTAGTTCTACGGACCGGGACAGGGTCAATATAGAGACCCAGTACTTC. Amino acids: CASSSTDRDRVNIETQYF. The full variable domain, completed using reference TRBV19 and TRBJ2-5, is DGGITQSPKYLFRKEGQNVTLSCEQNLNHDAMYWYRQDPGQGLRLIYYSQIVNDFQKGDIAEGYSVSREKKESFPLTVTSAQKNPTAFYLCASSSTDRDRVNIETQYFGPGTRLLVL.

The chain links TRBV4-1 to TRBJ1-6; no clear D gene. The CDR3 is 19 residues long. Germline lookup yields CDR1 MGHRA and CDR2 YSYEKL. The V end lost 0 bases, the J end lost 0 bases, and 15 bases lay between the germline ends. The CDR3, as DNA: TGCGCCAGCAGCCAAGAGTTAGGAGACCCGAGCTCCTATAATTCACCCCTCCACTTT. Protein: CASSQELGDPSSYNSPLHF.

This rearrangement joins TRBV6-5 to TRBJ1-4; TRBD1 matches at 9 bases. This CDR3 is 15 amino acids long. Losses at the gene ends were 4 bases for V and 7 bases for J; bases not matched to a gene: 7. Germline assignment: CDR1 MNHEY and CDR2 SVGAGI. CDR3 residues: CASSSGGTGREKLFF. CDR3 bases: TGTGCCAGCAGTTCTGGGGGGACAGGGCGTGAAAAACTGTTTTTT.

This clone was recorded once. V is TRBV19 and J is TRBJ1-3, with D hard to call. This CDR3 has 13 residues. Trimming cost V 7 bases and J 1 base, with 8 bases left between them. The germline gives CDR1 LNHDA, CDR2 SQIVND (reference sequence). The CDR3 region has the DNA TGTGCCAGTACGAGGGTTTCTGGAAACACCATATATTTT. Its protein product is CASTRVSGNTIYF.

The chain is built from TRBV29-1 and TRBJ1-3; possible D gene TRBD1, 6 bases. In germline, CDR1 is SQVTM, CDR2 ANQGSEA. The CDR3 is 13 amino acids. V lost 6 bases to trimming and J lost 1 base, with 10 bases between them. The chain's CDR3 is CSVTQGSGNTIYF. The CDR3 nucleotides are TGCAGCGTCACACAGGGATCTGGAAACACCATATATTTT.

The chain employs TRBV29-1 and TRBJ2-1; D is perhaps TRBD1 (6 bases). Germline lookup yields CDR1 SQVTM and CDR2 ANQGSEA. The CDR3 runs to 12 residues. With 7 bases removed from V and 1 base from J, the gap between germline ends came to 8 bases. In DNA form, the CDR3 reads TGCAGCGCTAGGGGGTCCTACAATGAGCAGTTCTTC. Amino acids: CSARGSYNEQFF.

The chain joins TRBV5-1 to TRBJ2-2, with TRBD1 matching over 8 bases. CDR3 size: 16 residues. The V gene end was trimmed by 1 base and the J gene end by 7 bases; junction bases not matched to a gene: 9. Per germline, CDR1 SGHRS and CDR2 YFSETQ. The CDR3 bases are TGCGCCAGCAGCTTGAAGGCAGGGGGCTTAGACGGGGAGCTGTTTTTT. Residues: CASSLKAGGLDGELFF.

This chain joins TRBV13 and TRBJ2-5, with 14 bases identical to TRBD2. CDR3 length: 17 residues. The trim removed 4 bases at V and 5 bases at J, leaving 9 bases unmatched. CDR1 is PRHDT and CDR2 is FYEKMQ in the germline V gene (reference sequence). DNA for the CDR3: TGTGCCAGCAGCTCCCGACTAGCGGGAGGGCCGGGGGAGACCCAGTACTTC. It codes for CASSSRLAGGPGETQYF.